These 19 T cell receptor beta chains share one sample of origin, sequenced in a study of blood T cell repertoires in COVID-19. Profiling relied on immunoSEQ multiplex PCR, and the TCRdb table lists in-frame clones only, not all of them. The repertoire consists of 120,000 or so clones, with 85% to 90% occurring once and the leading ten covering less than 2%. Sequencing used peripheral blood. All receptors derive from a human donor in a cohort sampled during active COVID-19.

This chain links TRBV30 with TRBJ2-7; 9 positions agree with TRBD1. CDR1 GTSNPN and CDR2 SVGIG come from the germline V gene (reference sequence). Trimming cost V 3 bases and J 5 bases; bases outside gene matches: 5. This CDR3 contains 13 residues. The CDR3 coding sequence is TGTGCCTGGAGGGGGACAGGGTTTAACGAGCAGTACTTC. Its protein is CAWRGTGFNEQYF.

The V call is TRBV11-2, the J call TRBJ2-1, with TRBD2 matching over 9 bases. Germline CDR1 is SGHAT and CDR2 is FQNNGV. The length of the CDR3 is 12 residues. V lost 6 bases to trimming and J lost 6 bases; unmatched junction nucleotides: 0. In DNA, the CDR3 is TGTGCCAGCAGGCGGGAGGGCAATGAGCAGTTCTTC. Translation gives CASRREGNEQFF.

The J gene is TRBJ2-1, the V gene TRBV20-1; D perhaps matches TRBD1 (6 bases). Germline V gene sequence: CDR1 DFQATT, CDR2 SNEGSKA (reference sequence). Trimming removed 6 bases from V and 8 bases from J, with 8 bases in between. The CDR3 covers 10 residues. The CDR3 loop reads CSAGGYEQFF. In DNA form, the CDR3 reads TGCAGTGCAGGGGGTTATGAGCAGTTCTTC.

This clone was picked up one time. V and J are TRBV29-1 and TRBJ2-5; 7 positions match TRBD1. The CDR3 is 11 amino acids. Germline CDR1 and CDR2: SQVTM and ANQGSEA. The CDR3 DNA sequence: TGCAACGGACAGGCGGGAGAGACCCAGTACTTC. This codes for CNGQAGETQYF. Full variable domain (missing parts from reference TRBV29-1 and TRBJ2-5): SAVISQKPSRDICQRGTSLTIQCQVDSQVTMMFWYRQQPGQSLTLIATANQGSEATYESGFVIDKFPISRPNLTFSTLTVSNMSPEDSSIYLCNGQAGETQYFGPGTRLLVL.

This clone was detected once. This chain joins TRBV28 and TRBJ1-3; tentative D call: TRBD1 (5 bases). Trimming left V 3 bases short and J 0 bases short, with 18 bases between. The CDR3 has 18 amino acids. The germline gives CDR1 MDHEN, CDR2 SYDVKM. CDR3 loop: CASSLGGTGDPSGNTIYF. Written as DNA, the CDR3 is TGTGCCAGCAGTTTGGGGGGGACTGGGGACCCCTCTGGAAACACCATATATTTT. Full variable domain (missing parts from reference TRBV28 and TRBJ1-3): DVKVTQSSRYLVKRTGEKVFLECVQDMDHENMFWYRQDPGLGLRLIYFSYDVKMKEKGDIPEGYSVSREKKERFSLILESASTNQTSMYLCASSLGGTGDPSGNTIYFGEGSWLTVV.

The chain uses TRBV9 and TRBJ2-2; no clear D gene. V lost 0 bases to trimming and J lost 6 bases, with 6 bases between them. This CDR3 is 13 amino acids long. Germline CDR1 SGDLS, CDR2 YYNGEE. The CDR3 coding sequence is TGTGCCAGCAGCGTAGAGGCGGCCGGGGAGCTGTTTTTT. It encodes CASSVEAAGELFF.

The rearrangement uses TRBV2 and TRBJ1-3; D ambiguous. Deletions cut 4 bases from V and 4 bases from J, with 5 bases between. CDR3 length equals 12 residues. Germline V gene sequence: CDR1 SNHLY, CDR2 FYNNEI. The CDR3 sequence is CASSAGGNTIYF. The CDR3 DNA reads TGTGCCAGCAGTGCGGGAGGAAACACCATATATTTT.

This sequence joins TRBV4-1 and TRBJ1-2; 8 bases line up with TRBD1. V trimming: 5 bases; J trimming: 0 bases; junction bases outside the gene matches: 11. The CDR3 covers 17 residues. Germline values: CDR1 MGHRA, CDR2 YSYEKL. The CDR3 DNA is TGCGCCAGCAGCTTCCGACAGGGGTCCAACTCTAACTATGGCTACACCTTC. Its protein product is CASSFRQGSNSNYGYTF.

The chain joins TRBV5-1 to TRBJ1-1; D is ambiguous. This CDR3 has 15 amino acids. Germline CDR1 reads SGHRS; CDR2 reads YFSETQ. Trimming removed 3 bases at V and 0 bases at J, with 12 bases between. The CDR3 coding sequence is TGCGCCAGCAGCTCCCTCGACACCCTGAACACTGAAGCTTTCTTT. Translating it yields CASSSLDTLNTEAFF. Using reference TRBV5-1 and TRBJ1-1 for the parts outside the CDR3, the full variable domain is KAGVTQTPRYLIKTRGQQVTLSCSPISGHRSVSWYQQTPGQGLQFLFEYFSETQRNKGNFPGRFSGRQFSNSRSEMNVSTLELGDSALYLCASSSLDTLNTEAFFGQGTRLTVV.

V usage is TRBV14 and J usage is TRBJ1-2; 8 positions match TRBD1. Germline V gene sequence: CDR1 SGHDN, CDR2 FVKESK. The CDR3 spans 14 residues. The V and J ends lost 4 bases and 8 bases, in that order; junction bases with no gene match: 9. CDR3 protein: CASSPADRDHGYTF. The DNA for the CDR3 is TGTGCCAGCAGCCCAGCGGACAGGGATCACGGCTACACCTTC.

This clone was seen just once. The chain couples TRBV5-1 to TRBJ2-1; a weak D match, TRBD1 (5 bases). This CDR3 has 16 amino acids. The germline V gene has CDR1 SGHRS and CDR2 YFSETQ. Deletions cut 0 bases from V and 2 bases from J, with 12 bases between. The CDR3 region has the DNA TGCGCCAGCAGCTTGGTGCCGGACATCACCTACAATGAGCAGTTCTTC. Translating gives CASSLVPDITYNEQFF.

This chain joins TRBV5-8 and TRBJ2-3, with no clear D. The CDR3 is 14 residues long. Trimming cost V 2 bases and J 6 bases, with 13 bases left between them. CDR1 and CDR2 from the germline V gene are SGHTS and YDEGEE. The CDR3 here is CASSFAPNSDTQYF. The CDR3 DNA sequence: TGTGCCAGCAGCTTTGCCCCAAACTCCGATACGCAGTATTTT.

J is TRBJ2-7 and V is TRBV19, with 9 bases that match TRBD1. This CDR3 spans 14 amino acids. J lost 3 bases, V lost 6 bases, and 6 bases had no gene match. Germline V gives CDR1 LNHDA, CDR2 SQIVND (reference sequence). The CDR3 sequence is CASRNRGPGYEQYF. The CDR3 bases are TGTGCCAGTAGAAACAGGGGGCCGGGCTACGAGCAGTACTTC.

The chain has TRBV14 and TRBJ2-1; D unclear. The CDR3 contains 13 residues. V lost 1 base and J 10 bases, leaving 11 bases between the germline ends. Germline assignment: CDR1 SGHDN and CDR2 FVKESK. The CDR3 DNA sequence: TGTGCCAGCAGCCAAGCCTTGCGACTGGAGCAGTTCTTC. This translates into CASSQALRLEQFF. The variable domain in full, completed from reference TRBV14 and TRBJ2-1, reads EAGVTQFPSHSVIEKGQTVTLRCDPISGHDNLYWYRRVMGKEIKFLLHFVKESKQDESGMPNNRFLAERTGGTYSTLKVQPAELEDSGVYFCASSQALRLEQFFGPGTRLTVL.

This clone has only one observation. The chain is built from TRBV25-1 and TRBJ1-4, with 8 bases matching TRBD1. The CDR3 spans 16 residues. Germline CDR1 is MGHDK and CDR2 is SYGVNS. V lost 0 bases and J lost 7; bases outside the gene matches: 7. The CDR3 DNA sequence: TGTGCCAGCAGTGAATATTTTCGAGACAGGGGTGAAAAACTGTTTTTT. Amino acids: CASSEYFRDRGEKLFF.

J is TRBJ2-1 and V is TRBV5-1, with D uncertain. The CDR3 sequence is 14 residues long. Trimming shortened V by 0 bases and J by 7 bases, and 11 bases separated the two germline ends. The germline V gene has CDR1 SGHRS and CDR2 YFSETQ. DNA for the CDR3: TGCGCCAGCAGCTTGGGGGCAGTCTCAAATGAGCAGTTCTTC. Translating it yields CASSLGAVSNEQFF.

The CDR3 DNA is TGTGCCAGCAGCTTGGCCGGGGGGTCAAACATTCAGTACTTC. Protein sequence: CASSLAGGSNIQYF. The chain joins TRBV5-6 to TRBJ2-4, with 7 bases fitting TRBD2. The CDR3 consists of 14 residues. J was trimmed by 6 bases and V by 0 bases; bases with no gene match: 3. Germline-derived CDR1 and CDR2 are SGHDT and YYEEEE.

J is TRBJ1-6 and V is TRBV7-2, with D possibly matching TRBD1 (5 bases). Trimming took 5 bases from V and 4 from J, leaving 12 bases between them. This CDR3 has 15 residues. Germline loops: CDR1 SGHTA, CDR2 FQGNSA. The chain's CDR3 is CASSRTQGYNSPLHF. The CDR3 region has the DNA TGTGCCAGCAGCCGGACACAAGGGTATAATTCACCCCTCCACTTT.

The V and J genes are TRBV7-9 and TRBJ2-1, with 7 bases identical to TRBD1. This CDR3 contains 14 residues. The germline V gene has CDR1 SEHNR and CDR2 FQNEAQ (reference sequence). Unmatched junction bases numbered 4, after V lost 5 bases and J lost 3 bases. CDR3 coding DNA: TGTGCCAGCAGCGCAGACAGGGTCTACAATGAGCAGTTCTTC. Amino acids: CASSADRVYNEQFF.